Each of the 19 T cell receptor beta chains below was sequenced from the same sample in a study of cytomegalovirus exposure and HLA in healthy donors. Both 60 Vbeta primers and 13 Jbeta primers went into the PCR. Here immunoSEQ multiplex PCR was the method, and the copy in TCRdb shows in-frame clones only, minus some. The repertoire includes around 150,000 clones, roughly 76% of them detected once, and roughly an eighth sits in the top ten. The sample consisted of PBMCs. The receptors stem from a human donor in good health.

Here the CDR3 DNA reads TGTGCCAGCAGTTCCAGGGATCGTAATTCACCCCTCCACTTT. Its protein is CASSSRDRNSPLHF. The chain uses TRBV6-6 and TRBJ1-6; D may be TRBD1 (5 bases). V lost 4 bases and J 6 bases, leaving 10 bases between the germline ends. Germline V gene lookup returns CDR1 MNHNY and CDR2 SVGAGI (reference sequence). This CDR3 is 14 amino acids long.

This clone has more than one count but fewer than ten. J is TRBJ1-5 and V is TRBV5-1; no definite D call. CDR3 length: 13 residues. Trimming cost V 7 bases and J 7 bases, with 15 bases left between them. Germline CDR1 and CDR2: SGHRS and YFSETQ. The CDR3 here is CASSSRGGQPQHF. The CDR3 nucleotides read TGCGCCAGCTCCAGCCGGGGTGGACAGCCCCAGCATTTT.

This chain connects TRBV6-1 to TRBJ2-7; possible D gene TRBD1, 5 bases. This CDR3 has 13 residues. V shed 5 bases and J shed 7 bases, with 15 bases lying between them. Germline values: CDR1 MNHNS, CDR2 SASEGT. The CDR3 region is CASSLTAPWEQYF. CDR3 bases: TGTGCCAGCAGTCTGACAGCTCCTTGGGAGCAGTACTTC.

There are a few counts of this clone. The gene calls are TRBV5-4 and TRBJ2-3; D perhaps matches TRBD2 (6 bases). In germline, CDR1 is SGHNT, CDR2 YYREEE (reference sequence). CDR3 size: 15 residues. Trimming shortened V by 4 bases and J by 0 bases, and 12 bases separated the two germline ends. CDR3 nucleotides: TGTGCCAGCAGCAAAGGGAGCGGGAGCACAGATACGCAGTATTTT. Encoded protein: CASSKGSGSTDTQYF.

CDR3 sequence (DNA): TGCGCCAGCAGCTTGGGCAGTGCCTATGGCTACACCTTC. This sequence encodes CASSLGSAYGYTF. The chain couples TRBV5-1 to TRBJ1-2; D gene unclear. V shed 0 bases and J shed 4 bases, with 7 bases lying between them. Germline V gives CDR1 SGHRS, CDR2 YFSETQ. The CDR3 loop spans 13 amino acids.

This clone has a single count. The gene calls are TRBV5-4 and TRBJ2-5, with 13 positions matching TRBD2. This CDR3 region has 16 residues. The junction had 8 bases not matched to a gene; V was cut back by 4 bases and J by 5 bases. Germline lookup yields CDR1 SGHNT and CDR2 YYREEE (reference sequence). CDR3 sequence reads: CASSPNGLAGVETQYF. CDR3 bases: TGTGCCAGCAGCCCAAACGGACTAGCGGGAGTTGAGACCCAGTACTTC.

The V call is TRBV18, the J call TRBJ2-3, with 9 bases fitting TRBD1. V lost 0 bases to trimming and J lost 2 bases; unmatched junction nucleotides: 12. The germline CDR1 and CDR2 sequences are KGHSH and LQKENI. This CDR3 spans 19 amino acids. The CDR3 here is CASSPPRPVRDRDTDTQYF. The DNA for the CDR3 is TGTGCCAGCTCACCACCACGTCCGGTCCGGGACAGGGACACAGATACGCAGTATTTT.

This sequence joins TRBV25-1 and TRBJ2-3; D may be TRBD2 (6 bases). This CDR3 is built from 17 residues. Between the trimmed V and J ends, which lost 3 bases and 2 bases, there was a span of 18 bases. Germline V gene sequence: CDR1 MGHDK, CDR2 SYGVNS. The CDR3 loop reads CASSDGGNWGSTDTQYF. DNA of the CDR3: TGTGCCAGCAGTGATGGGGGGAACTGGGGGTCCACAGATACGCAGTATTTT.

The chain is built from TRBV6-1 and TRBJ2-2; 8 nucleotides match TRBD1. The V gene end was trimmed by 4 bases and the J gene end by 2 bases; junction bases not matched to a gene: 6. The V gene's germline CDR1 is MNHNS and CDR2 SASEGT. The CDR3 is 16 residues long. CDR3 DNA sequence: TGTGCCAGCAGTGCCGGACAGGGCTACAACACCGGGGAGCTGTTTTTT. This codes for CASSAGQGYNTGELFF.

The V call is TRBV6-1, the J call TRBJ2-1; D uncertain. The germline gives CDR1 MNHNS, CDR2 SASEGT. CDR3 size: 13 residues. Trimming took 6 bases from V and 4 from J, leaving 10 bases between them. CDR3 DNA sequence: TGTGCCAGCAGCGATACAGAGTACAATGAGCAGTTCTTC. Translating it yields CASSDTEYNEQFF.

This clone was observed a single time. The chain combines TRBV7-8 with TRBJ2-7; 11 nucleotides agree with TRBD2. The CDR3 has 15 amino acids. Germline V CDR1 and CDR2: SGHVS, FQNEAQ. V trimming: 3 bases; J trimming: 1 base; junction bases outside the gene matches: 2. CDR3 amino acids: CASSFSGRGSYEQYF. CDR3 DNA: TGTGCCAGCAGCTTTAGCGGGAGGGGATCCTACGAGCAGTACTTC.

The CDR3 coding sequence is TGTGCCAGCAGCGTAGCAGGGCTTTTCCAAGAGACCCAGTACTTC. It is translated as CASSVAGLFQETQYF. V is TRBV9 and J is TRBJ2-5; possible D gene TRBD1, 5 bases. The CDR3 totals 15 residues. Germline V lookup: CDR1 SGDLS, CDR2 YYNGEE. V was clipped by 0 bases and J by 1 base, with 10 bases between them.

The table lists this clone with a few counts. The chain combines TRBV7-8 with TRBJ2-3, with 7 bases lining up with TRBD2. Germline V CDR1 and CDR2: SGHVS, FQNEAQ. V shed 3 bases and J 3 bases; nucleotides not matched to a gene: 6. The length of the CDR3 is 15 residues. DNA for the CDR3: TGTGCCAGCAGCTTCGGACTAGGAGGGACAGATACGCAGTATTTT. Residues: CASSFGLGGTDTQYF.

The chain has TRBV27 and TRBJ1-5; D gene unclear. V was shortened by 3 bases and J by 2 bases, with 11 bases between the two germline ends. The germline V gene encodes CDR1 MNHEY and CDR2 SMNVEV (reference sequence). The CDR3 sequence is 15 residues long. The CDR3 here is CASSFLGGGNQPQHF. For the CDR3, the DNA is TGTGCCAGCAGTTTTTTGGGCGGGGGCAATCAGCCCCAGCATTTT.

This sequence joins TRBV5-1 and TRBJ1-1; 7 positions agree with TRBD1. The CDR3 has 15 residues. Germline CDR1 SGHRS, CDR2 YFSETQ. After removal of 0 bases from V and 5 bases from J, the junction contained 7 bases not matched to a gene. The CDR3 is CASSLEGGEGTEAFF. In DNA form, the CDR3 reads TGCGCCAGCAGCTTGGAAGGGGGCGAAGGGACTGAAGCTTTCTTT. Complete variable domain (other parts from reference TRBV5-1 and TRBJ1-1): KAGVTQTPRYLIKTRGQQVTLSCSPISGHRSVSWYQQTPGQGLQFLFEYFSETQRNKGNFPGRFSGRQFSNSRSEMNVSTLELGDSALYLCASSLEGGEGTEAFFGQGTRLTVV.

The chain has TRBV2 and TRBJ2-1; TRBD2 aligns across 10 bases. Germline V gene data show CDR1 as SNHLY and CDR2 as FYNNEI. CDR3 length: 15 residues. The ends lost 8 bases at V and 4 bases at J; junction bases unmatched: 8. In DNA form, the CDR3 reads TGTGCCAGCGCGGGAAGCGGGGGGGCGTACAATGAGCAGTTCTTC. This encodes CASAGSGGAYNEQFF.

The chain recombines TRBV28 with TRBJ1-2; D is uncertain. Germline-derived CDR1 and CDR2 are MDHEN and SYDVKM. V was clipped by 2 bases and J by 4 bases, with 14 bases between them. There are 15 residues in the CDR3. The DNA for the CDR3 is TGTGCCAGCAGTTTACGGCAGCTTGGAGCCTATGGCTACACCTTC. Its translation: CASSLRQLGAYGYTF.

The table lists this clone with a few counts. The chain recombines TRBV15 with TRBJ2-5; D ambiguous. The length of the CDR3 is 13 residues. Trimming pared 0 bases from V and 4 bases from J, leaving 6 bases between. Germline V gives CDR1 LNHNV, CDR2 YYDKDF (reference sequence). The CDR3: CATSRDLLETQYF. The CDR3 coding sequence is TGTGCCACCAGCAGAGATCTCTTAGAGACCCAGTACTTC.

This clone appeared once. V and J are TRBV9 and TRBJ1-5, with TRBD1 as a possible D gene (5 bases). The V and J ends lost 5 bases and 4 bases respectively, with 16 bases between them. CDR1 and CDR2 from the germline V gene are SGDLS and YYNGEE. The CDR3 runs to 15 residues. The CDR3 DNA sequence: TGTGCCAGCAGTCCTACAGGTGGGAGGAATCAGCCCCAGCATTTT. It is translated as CASSPTGGRNQPQHF.